This TCR beta chain was retrieved from a study of T cells after yellow fever vaccination. TCRdb passed the 5' RACE reads through MiXCR, listing each CDR3 protein once. The data contain roughly 400,000 distinct CDR3 sequences, 15% to 20% of them singletons. The CDR3 is 14 residues long. CDR1 is LGHDT and CDR2 is YNNKEL in the germline V gene (reference sequence). With 5 bases removed from V and 2 bases from J, the gap between germline ends came to 7 bases. This chain links TRBV3-1 with TRBJ2-6, with D unclear. The source of this sequence is a man younger than 35 who received the YFV17D yellow fever vaccine. Material: PBMCs, obtained before the yellow fever booster vaccination. The CDR3 DNA reads TGTGCCAGCAGCTCCGACACTGGGGCCAACGTCCTGACTTTC. This encodes CASSSDTGANVLTF.